The TCR beta chain under discussion was sequenced for a study of cytomegalovirus exposure and HLA in healthy donors. Background on the study: The 666 first-cohort repertoires shared a platform with the 130 or so validation repertoires, as reported in a later analysis. Study-level findings and limits: In vitro work confirmed that a few CMV-associated chains recognize CMV antigens. Despite most TCR sequences being rare, some public TCRs occurred in many donors.

Generated by immunoSEQ multiplex PCR, the TCRdb table keeps only in-frame clones and is missing some. This sample has 38,000 or so clones, with 90% to 95% found just once. The V gene's germline CDR1 is SGHTA and CDR2 FQGNSA. The CDR3 length is 17 residues. Unmatched junction bases numbered 9, after V lost 1 base and J lost 6 bases. A word on this clone: Its matching antigen is unknown.

The chain carries TRBV7-2 and TRBJ2-1; 10 positions match TRBD2. This TCR was recovered from a man aged 18 to 29 in good health and CMV-seronegative. Sequencing was performed on PBMCs. The CDR3 region is CASSLESWTSGGNEQFF. CDR3 DNA sequence: TGTGCCAGCAGCTTAGAGAGTTGGACTAGCGGAGGCAATGAGCAGTTCTTC.